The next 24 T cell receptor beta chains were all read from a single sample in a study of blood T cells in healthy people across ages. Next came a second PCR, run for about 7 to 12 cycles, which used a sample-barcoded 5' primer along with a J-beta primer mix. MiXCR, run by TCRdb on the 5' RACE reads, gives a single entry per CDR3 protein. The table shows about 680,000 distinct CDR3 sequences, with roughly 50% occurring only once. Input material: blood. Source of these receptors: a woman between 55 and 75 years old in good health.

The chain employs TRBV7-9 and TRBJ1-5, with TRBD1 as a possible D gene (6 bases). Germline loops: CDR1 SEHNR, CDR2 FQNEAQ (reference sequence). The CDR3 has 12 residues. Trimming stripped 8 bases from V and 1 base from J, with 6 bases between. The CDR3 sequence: CASQGSNQPQHF. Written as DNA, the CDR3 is TGTGCCAGCCAGGGGAGCAATCAGCCCCAGCATTTT.

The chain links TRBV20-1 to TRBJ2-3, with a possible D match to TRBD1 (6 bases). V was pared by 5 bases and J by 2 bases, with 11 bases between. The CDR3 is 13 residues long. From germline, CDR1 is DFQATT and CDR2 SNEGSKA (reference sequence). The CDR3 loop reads CSAGDTFTDTQYF. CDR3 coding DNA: TGCAGTGCTGGGGACACCTTCACAGATACGCAGTATTTT.

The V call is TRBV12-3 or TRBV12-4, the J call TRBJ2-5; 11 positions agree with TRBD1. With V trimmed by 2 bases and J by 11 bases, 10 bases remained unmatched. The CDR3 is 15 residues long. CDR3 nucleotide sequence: TGTGCCAGCAGTTTAAGGACAGGGGGCCCCAATGAGCAGTACTTC. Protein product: CASSLRTGGPNEQYF.

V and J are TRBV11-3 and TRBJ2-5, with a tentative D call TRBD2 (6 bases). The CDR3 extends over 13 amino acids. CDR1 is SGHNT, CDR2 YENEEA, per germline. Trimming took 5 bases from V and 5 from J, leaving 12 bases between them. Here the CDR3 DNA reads TGTGCCAGCAGCCCGGACGGAGGGGAGACCCAGTACTTC. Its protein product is CASSPDGGETQYF. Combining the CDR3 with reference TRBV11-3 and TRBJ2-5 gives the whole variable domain EAGVVQSPRYKIIEKKQPVAFWCNPISGHNTLYWYLQNLGQGPELLIRYENEEAVDDSQLPKDRFSAERLKGVDSTLKIQPAELGDSAVYLCASSPDGGETQYFGPGTRLLVL.

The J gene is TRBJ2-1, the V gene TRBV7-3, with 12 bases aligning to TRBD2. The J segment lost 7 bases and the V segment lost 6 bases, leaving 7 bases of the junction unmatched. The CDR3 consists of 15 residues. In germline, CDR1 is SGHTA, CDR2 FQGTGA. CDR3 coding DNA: TGTGCCAGCAGTCGACTAGCGGGAGTCCTGAATGAGCAGTTCTTC. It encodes CASSRLAGVLNEQFF.

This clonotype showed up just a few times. The DNA for the CDR3 is TGCAGTGCTAGAAGGACTAGCGGAATCGACGAGCAGTACTTC. This sequence encodes CSARRTSGIDEQYF. This chain uses TRBV20-1 with TRBJ2-7, with 10 positions matching TRBD2. Germline V gives CDR1 DFQATT, CDR2 SNEGSKA (reference sequence). The CDR3 contains 14 residues. V shed 2 bases, J shed 5 bases, and the junction held 6 bases outside the gene matches.

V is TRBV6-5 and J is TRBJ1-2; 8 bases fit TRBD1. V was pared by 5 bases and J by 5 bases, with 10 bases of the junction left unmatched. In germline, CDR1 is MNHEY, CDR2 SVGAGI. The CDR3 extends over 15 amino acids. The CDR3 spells CASSGPGQAIYGYTF. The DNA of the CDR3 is TGTGCCAGCAGTGGCCCGGGACAGGCCATTTATGGCTACACCTTC.

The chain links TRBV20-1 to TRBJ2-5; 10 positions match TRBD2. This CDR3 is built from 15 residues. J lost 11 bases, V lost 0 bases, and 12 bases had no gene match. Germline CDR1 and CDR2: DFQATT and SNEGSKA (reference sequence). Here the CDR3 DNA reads TGCAGTGCTAGAGAACACTGGACTAGCGGTCAGGAGCAGTACTTC. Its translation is CSAREHWTSGQEQYF.

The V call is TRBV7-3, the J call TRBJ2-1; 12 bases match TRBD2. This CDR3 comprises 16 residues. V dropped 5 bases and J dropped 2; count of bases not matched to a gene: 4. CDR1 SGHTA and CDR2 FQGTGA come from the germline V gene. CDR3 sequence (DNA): TGTGCCAGCAGCCAAGGACTAGCGGGACCCTACAATGAGCAGTTCTTC. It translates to CASSQGLAGPYNEQFF. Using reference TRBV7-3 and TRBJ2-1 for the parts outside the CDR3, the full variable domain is GAGVSQTPSNKVTEKGKYVELRCDPISGHTALYWYRQSLGQGPEFLIYFQGTGAADDSGLPNDRFFAVRPEGSVSTLKIQRTERGDSAVYLCASSQGLAGPYNEQFFGPGTRLTVL.

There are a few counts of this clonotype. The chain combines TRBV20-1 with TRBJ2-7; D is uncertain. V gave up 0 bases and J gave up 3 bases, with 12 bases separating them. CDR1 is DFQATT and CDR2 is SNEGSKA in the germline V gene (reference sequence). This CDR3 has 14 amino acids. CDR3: CSARDLSQNYEQYF. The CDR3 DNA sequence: TGCAGTGCTAGAGATCTAAGCCAAAACTACGAGCAGTACTTC.

This chain's CDR3 is CASSFPGGGSGYTF. The CDR3 nucleotides are TGTGCCAGCAGCTTCCCAGGGGGAGGCTCTGGCTACACCTTC. The rearrangement links TRBV7-2 to TRBJ1-2, with TRBD1 matching over 7 bases. Germline trimming cut 3 bases from V and 7 bases from J; bases unmatched to any gene: 8. This CDR3 has 14 residues. CDR1 SGHTA and CDR2 FQGNSA come from the germline V gene. Using reference TRBV7-2 and TRBJ1-2 for the parts outside the CDR3, the full variable domain is GAGVSQSPSNKVTEKGKDVELRCDPISGHTALYWYRQSLGQGLEFLIYFQGNSAPDKSGLPSDRFSAERTGGSVSTLTIQRTQQEDSAVYLCASSFPGGGSGYTFGSGTRLTVV.

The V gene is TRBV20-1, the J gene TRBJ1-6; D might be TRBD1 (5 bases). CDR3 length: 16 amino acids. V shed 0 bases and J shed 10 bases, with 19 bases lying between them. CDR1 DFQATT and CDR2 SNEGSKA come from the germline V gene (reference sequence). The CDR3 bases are TGCAGTGCTAGAGAAATGGGAGGAAACACAGGATCACCCCTCCACTTT. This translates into CSAREMGGNTGSPLHF.

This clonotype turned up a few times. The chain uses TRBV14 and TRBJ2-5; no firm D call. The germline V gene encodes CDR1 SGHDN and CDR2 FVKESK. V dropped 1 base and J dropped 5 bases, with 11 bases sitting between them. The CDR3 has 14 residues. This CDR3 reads CASSQVNSKETQYF. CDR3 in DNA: TGTGCCAGCAGCCAAGTAAACAGTAAGGAGACCCAGTACTTC.

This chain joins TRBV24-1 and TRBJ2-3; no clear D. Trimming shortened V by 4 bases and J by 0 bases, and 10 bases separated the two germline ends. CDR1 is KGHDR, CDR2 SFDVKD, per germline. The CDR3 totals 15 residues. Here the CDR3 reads CATSDPGRSTDTQYF. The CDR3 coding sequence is TGTGCCACCAGTGACCCTGGACGGAGCACAGATACGCAGTATTTT.

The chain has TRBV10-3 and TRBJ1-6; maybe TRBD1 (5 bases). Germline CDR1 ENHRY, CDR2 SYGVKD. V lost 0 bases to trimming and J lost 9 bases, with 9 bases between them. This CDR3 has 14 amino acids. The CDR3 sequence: CAISESRGGSPLHF. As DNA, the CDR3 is TGTGCCATCAGTGAGTCGCGGGGCGGTTCACCCCTCCACTTT.

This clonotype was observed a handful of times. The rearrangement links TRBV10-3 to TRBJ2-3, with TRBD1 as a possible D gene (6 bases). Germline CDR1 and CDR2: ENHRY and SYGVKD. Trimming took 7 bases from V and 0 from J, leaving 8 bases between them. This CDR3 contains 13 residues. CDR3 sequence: CAITQGSTDTQYF. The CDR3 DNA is TGTGCCATCACCCAGGGGAGCACAGATACGCAGTATTTT.

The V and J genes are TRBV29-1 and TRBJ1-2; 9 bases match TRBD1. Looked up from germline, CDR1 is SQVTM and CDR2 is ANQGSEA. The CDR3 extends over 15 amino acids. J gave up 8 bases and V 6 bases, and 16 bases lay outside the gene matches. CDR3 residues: CSVAGTGPFGGGYTF. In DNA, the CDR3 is TGCAGCGTCGCCGGGACAGGGCCATTCGGAGGCGGCTACACCTTC.

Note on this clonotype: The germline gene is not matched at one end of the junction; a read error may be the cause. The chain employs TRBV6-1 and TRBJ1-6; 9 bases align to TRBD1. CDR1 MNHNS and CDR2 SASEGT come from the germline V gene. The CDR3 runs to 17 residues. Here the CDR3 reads CASSRDRVASYDSPLHF. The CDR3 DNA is TGTGCCAGCAGTCGGGACAGGGTAGCATCCTATGATTCACCCCTCCACTTT.

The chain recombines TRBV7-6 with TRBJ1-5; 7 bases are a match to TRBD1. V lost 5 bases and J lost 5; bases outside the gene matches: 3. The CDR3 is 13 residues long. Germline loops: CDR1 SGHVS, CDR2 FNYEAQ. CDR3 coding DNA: TGTGCCAGCAGCGTGGGGACAGATCAGCCCCAGCATTTT. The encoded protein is CASSVGTDQPQHF. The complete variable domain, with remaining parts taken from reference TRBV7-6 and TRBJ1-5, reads GAGVSQSPRYKVTKRGQDVALRCDPISGHVSLYWYRQALGQGPEFLTYFNYEAQQDKSGLPNDRFSAERPEGSISTLTIQRTEQRDSAMYRCASSVGTDQPQHFGDGTRLSIL.

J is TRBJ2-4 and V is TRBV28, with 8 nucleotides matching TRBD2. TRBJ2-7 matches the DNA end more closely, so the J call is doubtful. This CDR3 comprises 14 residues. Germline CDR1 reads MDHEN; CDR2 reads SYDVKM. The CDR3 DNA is TGTGCCAGCAGTATTGTCCTAGCGGGCTACGAGCAGTACTTC. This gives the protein CASSIVLAGYEQYF.

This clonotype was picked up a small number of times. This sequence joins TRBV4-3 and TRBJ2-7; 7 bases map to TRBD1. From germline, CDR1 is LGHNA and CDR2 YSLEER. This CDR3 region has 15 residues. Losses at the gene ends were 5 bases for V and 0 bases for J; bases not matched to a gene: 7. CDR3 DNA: TGCGCCAGCAGCGAGGCCGGGGACAGCTCCTACGAGCAGTACTTC. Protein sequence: CASSEAGDSSYEQYF.

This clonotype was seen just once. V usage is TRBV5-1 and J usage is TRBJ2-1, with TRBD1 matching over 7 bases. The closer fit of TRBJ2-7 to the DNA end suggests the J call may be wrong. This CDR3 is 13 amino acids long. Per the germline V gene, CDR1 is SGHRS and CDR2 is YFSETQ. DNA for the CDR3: TGCGCCAGCTTTGAGGGACAGAACAATGAGCAGTACTTC. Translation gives CASFEGQNNEQYF.

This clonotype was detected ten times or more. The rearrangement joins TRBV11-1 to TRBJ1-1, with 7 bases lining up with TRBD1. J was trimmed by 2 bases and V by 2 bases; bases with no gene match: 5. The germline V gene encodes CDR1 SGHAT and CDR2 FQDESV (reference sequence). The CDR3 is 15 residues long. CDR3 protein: CASSLSGTANTEAFF. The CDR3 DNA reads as TGTGCCAGCAGCTTATCCGGGACAGCCAACACTGAAGCTTTCTTT.

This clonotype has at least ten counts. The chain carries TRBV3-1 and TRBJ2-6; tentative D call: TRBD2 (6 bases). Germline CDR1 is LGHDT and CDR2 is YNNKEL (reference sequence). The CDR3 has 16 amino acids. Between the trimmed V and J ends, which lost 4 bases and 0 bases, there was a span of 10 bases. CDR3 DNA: TGTGCCAGCAGCCGCGGGGCCCACTCTGGGGCCAACGTCCTGACTTTC. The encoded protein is CASSRGAHSGANVLTF.